This TCR beta chain came from a study of CD8+CD57+ T cells in acquired aplastic anemia. Germline loops: CDR1 LNHDA, CDR2 SQIVND (reference sequence). The ends were cut back, 5 bases at V and 7 bases at J, with 8 bases in the middle. The CDR3 is made up of 11 amino acids. The TCR beta profiling, which covered VDJ combination and CDR3 sequence, was carried out using genomic DNA as the template. MiXCR was run by TCRdb on the reads, yielding one entry per CDR3 protein. The sample consists of about 160,000 distinct CDR3 sequences, about 48% of them appearing once. This TCR was sampled from a human donor in good health. The gene calls are TRBV19 and TRBJ1-2; D gene unclear. Sequencing was carried out using sorted CD4+, CD8+, or CD8+CD57+ T cells (not recorded which) from PBMCs. Written as DNA, the CDR3 is TGTGCCAGTAGTGGGAGGGTTGGCTACACCTTC. Residues: CASSGRVGYTF.